What follows are 14 T cell receptor beta chains derived from one specimen sequenced in a study of technical replicates of blood from several donors. Using immunoSEQ multiplex PCR, the repertoire was profiled, and TCRdb retains in-frame clones only, with some absent. The repertoire consists of fewer than 85,000 clones, with approximately 94% occurring once and the leading ten covering around 0.37%. Source material: T cells isolated from PBMCs. The receptors shown here come from a human donor in good health.

The chain employs TRBV28 and TRBJ2-1; D might be TRBD1 (6 bases). CDR3 length: 15 amino acids. Germline CDR1 and CDR2: MDHEN and SYDVKM. V shed 4 bases and J shed 3 bases, with 13 bases lying between them. CDR3 in amino acids: CASSYQGFLYNEQFF. The CDR3, as DNA: TGTGCCAGCAGTTACCAGGGGTTTCTCTACAATGAGCAGTTCTTC.

J is TRBJ2-7 and V is TRBV6-4, with 7 bases lining up with TRBD2. The CDR3 spans 15 residues. Germline CDR1 MRHNA, CDR2 SNTAGT. Unmatched junction bases numbered 5, after V lost 2 bases and J lost 1 base. The CDR3 reads CASSDRRLASYEQYF. The CDR3, as DNA: TGTGCCAGCAGTGACAGGAGACTAGCTTCCTACGAGCAGTACTTC.

A few counts support this clone. The V gene is TRBV10-1, the J gene TRBJ1-1; D is undetermined. CDR1 and CDR2 (germline): WNHNN, SYGVQD (reference sequence). The CDR3 is 11 residues long. Between the trimmed V and J ends, which lost 8 bases and 5 bases, there was a span of 9 bases. The CDR3 is CASPGETEAFF. For the CDR3, the DNA is TGCGCCAGCCCCGGAGAGACTGAAGCTTTCTTT.

The rearrangement links TRBV19 to TRBJ1-1; D gene ambiguous. Germline lookup yields CDR1 LNHDA and CDR2 SQIVND (reference sequence). This CDR3 is 14 amino acids long. Trimming left V 2 bases short and J 1 base short, with 8 bases between. In DNA, the CDR3 is TGTGCCAGTAGTATAAGACACAGGAACACTGAAGCTTTCTTT. It codes for CASSIRHRNTEAFF.

This chain joins TRBV29-1 and TRBJ1-2; TRBD1 aligns across 7 bases. CDR1 is SQVTM and CDR2 is ANQGSEA in the germline V gene. V trimming: 6 bases; J trimming: 7 bases; junction bases outside the gene matches: 11. The CDR3 sequence is 13 residues long. The CDR3 coding sequence is TGCAGCGTGCCAGACCGGGACAGAGTTGGCTACACCTTC. It yields the protein CSVPDRDRVGYTF. Supplemented by reference TRBV29-1 and TRBJ1-2, the full variable domain reads SAVISQKPSRDICQRGTSLTIQCQVDSQVTMMFWYRQQPGQSLTLIATANQGSEATYESGFVIDKFPISRPNLTFSTLTVSNMSPEDSSIYLCSVPDRDRVGYTFGSGTRLTVV.

The rearrangement uses TRBV2 and TRBJ2-5; 8 bases agree with TRBD2. Germline V gives CDR1 SNHLY, CDR2 FYNNEI. Unmatched junction bases numbered 11, after V lost 3 bases and J lost 5 bases. This CDR3 is built from 16 residues. The CDR3 region is CASSDLGTSSFETQYF. The CDR3 DNA follows: TGTGCCAGCAGTGATTTAGGGACTAGTAGTTTCGAGACCCAGTACTTC.

CDR3 coding DNA: TGTGCCAGCAGCCAAAAAACGAGGGAGCAATACGAGCAGTACTTC. Amino acids: CASSQKTREQYEQYF. The V call is TRBV14, the J call TRBJ2-7, with D tentatively TRBD2 (5 bases). The V gene's germline CDR1 is SGHDN and CDR2 FVKESK. The CDR3 runs to 15 residues. Trimming removed 2 bases from V and 4 bases from J, with 15 bases in between.

The chain links TRBV18 to TRBJ2-5; possible D gene TRBD2, 5 bases. There are 15 residues in the CDR3. CDR1 and CDR2 (germline): KGHSH, LQKENI. Trimming cost V 1 base and J 4 bases, with 13 bases left between them. The CDR3 protein is CASSPRPGMVETQYF. DNA of the CDR3: TGTGCCAGCTCACCACGCCCGGGGATGGTAGAGACCCAGTACTTC.

This clone came up once. Other nucleotide sequences in the sample specify the same CDR3. V is TRBV5-1 and J is TRBJ1-1; 8 nucleotides line up with TRBD1. CDR1 SGHRS and CDR2 YFSETQ come from the germline V gene. CDR3 length: 14 amino acids. V gave up 4 bases and J gave up 0 bases; unmatched junction bases: 2. The CDR3 is CASSPGQVNTEAFF. Written as DNA, the CDR3 is TGCGCCAGCAGCCCGGGACAGGTGAACACTGAAGCTTTCTTT.

The genes are TRBV28 and TRBJ2-2, with TRBD2 matching over 7 bases. V gave up 7 bases and J gave up 6 bases; unmatched junction bases: 11. The CDR3 extends over 15 amino acids. Germline V lookup: CDR1 MDHEN, CDR2 SYDVKM. The DNA for the CDR3 is TGTGCCAGCACCTGGGGTGGCGGGAGATCCGGGGAGCTGTTTTTT. Residues: CASTWGGGRSGELFF.

This chain connects TRBV7-7 to TRBJ2-5; D perhaps matches TRBD2 (6 bases). CDR3 length equals 14 residues. Trimming removed 2 bases at V and 9 bases at J, with 16 bases between. In germline, CDR1 is SSHAT, CDR2 FNYEAQ (reference sequence). CDR3 coding DNA: TGTGCCAGCAGCTTAAACGGGGACTCAACGGCCCAGTACTTC. The encoded protein is CASSLNGDSTAQYF.

In the case of this clone: The sample has other DNA sequences that encode this CDR3 too. The rearrangement uses TRBV7-9 and TRBJ1-5; unclear D gene. V was cut by 3 bases and J by 5 bases, with 8 bases left in between. Germline V gene lookup returns CDR1 SEHNR and CDR2 FQNEAQ (reference sequence). The CDR3 runs 13 residues. CDR3 protein: CASSFGADQPQHF. DNA for the CDR3: TGTGCCAGCAGCTTCGGAGCCGATCAGCCCCAGCATTTT.

The CDR3 DNA follows: TGCGCCAGCAGCTTGGTACAGAGAACAGATACGCAGTATTTT. Translated: CASSLVQRTDTQYF. This chain connects TRBV5-1 to TRBJ2-3; D remains ambiguous. The CDR3 contains 14 residues. CDR1 and CDR2 from the germline V gene are SGHRS and YFSETQ. The V and J ends lost 0 bases and 3 bases respectively, with 8 bases between them. The whole variable domain, remainder taken from reference TRBV5-1 and TRBJ2-3, is KAGVTQTPRYLIKTRGQQVTLSCSPISGHRSVSWYQQTPGQGLQFLFEYFSETQRNKGNFPGRFSGRQFSNSRSEMNVSTLELGDSALYLCASSLVQRTDTQYFGPGTRLTVL.

The chain employs TRBV11-2 and TRBJ2-5; no firm D call. The CDR3 spans 13 residues. CDR1 SGHAT and CDR2 FQNNGV come from the germline V gene. The V gene lost 4 bases and the J gene lost 1 base, with 7 bases spanning the gap. The CDR3 nucleotides read TGTGCCAGCAGCTGGGCTGTCCAAGAGACCCAGTACTTC. Translation: CASSWAVQETQYF.